A selection of T cell receptor beta chains follows, all from one sample in a study of Ad26.COV2.S vaccination and SARS-CoV-2 variants. The repertoire was sequenced with immunoSEQ multiplex PCR; TCRdb's copy has only in-frame clones and lacks some. The sample holds nearly 400,000 clones, 89% seen once. The sample was peripheral blood, taken in a trial of Ad26.COV2.S vaccine versus placebo. The receptors were sampled from a person aged 18-65 years who received the Ad26.COV2.S COVID-19 vaccine or a placebo. The CDR3 runs from the conserved cysteine through the conserved F or W. D genes are given only for firm matches. For some rows the clone size is stated as once, few or many, or as a class when expanded; others skip it.

j_call clone_size d_call v_call cdr3_aa cdr3_nt
TRBJ1-1 NA NA TRBV11-2 CASSQTSEAFF TGTGCCAGCAGCCAGACTTCTGAAGCTTTCTTT
TRBJ2-1 NA TRBD2 TRBV28 CASVGGTRNNEQFF TGTGCCAGCGTCGGGGGGACTAGGAACAATGAGCAGTTCTTC
TRBJ1-2 NA TRBD1 TRBV6-6 CASTNRGPWGYTF TGTGCCAGCACAAACAGGGGGCCGTGGGGCTACACCTTC
TRBJ2-2 NA NA TRBV15 CATSRDLVTGELFF TGTGCCACCAGCAGAGATTTGGTTACCGGGGAGCTGTTTTTT
TRBJ2-3 NA NA TRBV29-1 CSVRVWRSNADTQYF TGCAGCGTTCGAGTCTGGCGTTCGAACGCAGATACGCAGTATTTT
TRBJ1-5 NA NA TRBV6-5 CASSYGGGSNQPQHF TGTGCCAGCAGTTACGGGGGTGGGAGCAATCAGCCCCAGCATTTT
TRBJ2-1 NA NA TRBV3-1/TRBV3-2 CASSQDTLTEQFF TGTGCCAGCAGCCAAGACACCCTTACTGAGCAGTTCTTC
TRBJ2-7 NA TRBD2 TRBV30 CAWGRGAELAGEQYF TGTGCCTGGGGCCGGGGCGCTGAACTAGCGGGGGAGCAGTACTTC
TRBJ2-7 once NA TRBV19 CASSIVGTPRYEQYF TGTGCCAGTAGTATAGTGGGGACCCCGCGCTACGAGCAGTACTTC
TRBJ2-1 NA TRBD2 TRBV5-4 CASSTGTKNNEQFF TGTGCCAGCAGCACCGGGACTAAGAACAATGAGCAGTTCTTC
TRBJ1-1 NA NA TRBV30 CAGTLEGNTEAFF TGTGCCGGGACTTTGGAGGGAAACACTGAAGCTTTCTTT
TRBJ2-1 NA TRBD2 TRBV7-9 CASSYHKAGGPINEQFF TGTGCCAGCAGCTATCACAAAGCGGGAGGGCCAATTAATGAGCAGTTCTTC
TRBJ1-5 once NA TRBV7-9 CASSLGRPGNQPQHF TGTGCCAGCAGCTTAGGCCGACCAGGGAATCAGCCCCAGCATTTT
TRBJ1-1 NA NA TRBV6-5 CASSFLRGEAFF TGTGCCAGCAGTTTTCTCAGGGGTGAAGCTTTCTTT
TRBJ2-7 few NA TRBV6-6 CASSYSGEVVPYEQYF TGTGCCAGCAGTTATTCCGGGGAAGTCGTCCCCTACGAGCAGTACTTC
TRBJ2-1 NA TRBD2 TRBV9 CASSSFGTSGRNEQFF TGTGCCAGCAGCTCATTCGGGACTAGCGGGAGAAATGAGCAGTTCTTC
TRBJ2-5 once NA TRBV5-6 CASSRPGARPQYF TGTGCCAGCAGCCGCCCAGGGGCGCGGCCCCAGTACTTC
TRBJ2-5 NA NA TRBV24-1 CATSELGRGQETQYF TGTGCCACCAGTGAGTTGGGACGGGGACAAGAGACCCAGTACTTC